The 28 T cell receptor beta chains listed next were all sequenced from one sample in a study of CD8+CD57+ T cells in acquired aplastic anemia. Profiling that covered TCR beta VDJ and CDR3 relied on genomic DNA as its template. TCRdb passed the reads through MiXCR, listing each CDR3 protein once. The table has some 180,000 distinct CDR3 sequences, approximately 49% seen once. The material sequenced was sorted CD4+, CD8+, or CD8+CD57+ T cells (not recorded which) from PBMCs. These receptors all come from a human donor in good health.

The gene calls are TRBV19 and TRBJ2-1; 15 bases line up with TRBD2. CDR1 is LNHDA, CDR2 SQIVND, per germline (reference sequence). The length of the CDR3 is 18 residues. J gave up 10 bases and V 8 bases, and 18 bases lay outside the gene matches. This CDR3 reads CASEGLAGGSSGKQEQFF. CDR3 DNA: TGTGCCAGTGAGGGACTAGCGGGAGGAAGTAGTGGGAAACAGGAGCAGTTCTTC.

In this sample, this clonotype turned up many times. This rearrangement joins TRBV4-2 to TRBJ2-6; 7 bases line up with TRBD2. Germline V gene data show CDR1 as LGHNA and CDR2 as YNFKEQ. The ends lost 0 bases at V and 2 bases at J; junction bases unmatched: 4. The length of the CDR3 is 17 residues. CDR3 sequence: CASSQEMGGAGANVLTF. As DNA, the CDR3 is TGTGCCAGCAGCCAAGAAATGGGAGGGGCTGGGGCCAACGTCCTGACTTTC.

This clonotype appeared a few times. The CDR3 DNA follows: TGTGCCGGGAACCGACCCCCCTACGAGCAGTACTTC. Translation gives CAGNRPPYEQYF. The rearrangement joins TRBV30 to TRBJ2-7; D unclear. This CDR3 contains 12 residues. The germline V gene has CDR1 GTSNPN and CDR2 SVGIG (reference sequence). The ends were cut back, 8 bases at V and 2 bases at J, with 13 bases in the middle.

The CDR3 DNA follows: TGTGCCAGCAGTATGACGACAGGGGTCGGTGAAAAACTGTTTTTT. This codes for CASSMTTGVGEKLFF. This chain connects TRBV2 to TRBJ1-4; 8 bases line up with TRBD1. Germline CDR1 is SNHLY and CDR2 is FYNNEI. This CDR3 region has 15 residues. V was pared by 5 bases and J by 7 bases, with 9 bases of the junction left unmatched.

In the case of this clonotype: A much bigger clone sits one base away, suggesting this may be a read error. The CDR3 loop is CASSGLAGRSYDQYF. The CDR3 bases are TGTGCCAGCAGTGGACTAGCGGGAAGGTCCTACGATCAGTACTTC. The V and J genes are TRBV6-2 or TRBV6-3 and TRBJ2-7; TRBD2 aligns across 12 bases. CDR3 length equals 15 residues. Per germline, CDR1 MNHEY and CDR2 SVGEGT.

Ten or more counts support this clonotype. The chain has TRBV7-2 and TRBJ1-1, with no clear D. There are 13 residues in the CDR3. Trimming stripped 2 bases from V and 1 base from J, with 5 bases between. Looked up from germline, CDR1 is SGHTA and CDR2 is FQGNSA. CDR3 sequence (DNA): TGTGCCAGCAGCTTAAAACGGAACACTGAAGCTTTCTTT. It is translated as CASSLKRNTEAFF.

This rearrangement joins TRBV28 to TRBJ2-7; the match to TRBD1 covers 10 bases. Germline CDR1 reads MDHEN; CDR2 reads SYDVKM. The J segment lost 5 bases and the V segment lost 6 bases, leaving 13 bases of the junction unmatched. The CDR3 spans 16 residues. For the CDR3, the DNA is TGTGCCAGCAGGGGGACAGGGGCTGCTTGGAGGGACGAGCAGTACTTC. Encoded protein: CASRGTGAAWRDEQYF.

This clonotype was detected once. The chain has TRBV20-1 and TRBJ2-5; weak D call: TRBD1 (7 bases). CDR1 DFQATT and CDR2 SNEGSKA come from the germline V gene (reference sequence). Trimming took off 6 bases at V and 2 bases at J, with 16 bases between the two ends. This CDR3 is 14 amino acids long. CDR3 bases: TGCAGTGCCAGACAATCAGGGGGGCAAGAGACCCAGTACTTC. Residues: CSARQSGGQETQYF.

The CDR3 nucleotides read TGTGCCAGCAGCTTGGAGGGAGGAGCAGATACGCAGTATTTT. Translated, it gives CASSLEGGADTQYF. The chain joins TRBV7-3 to TRBJ2-3; perhaps TRBD2 as D (6 bases). The germline V gene encodes CDR1 SGHTA and CDR2 FQGTGA. The CDR3 spans 14 residues. Trimming left V 3 bases short and J 4 bases short, with 11 bases between.

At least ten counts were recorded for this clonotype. Written as DNA, the CDR3 is TGTGCCAGCAGCGTAGGCCCAACTAATGAAAAACTGTTTTTT. Encoded protein: CASSVGPTNEKLFF. The chain combines TRBV9 with TRBJ1-4; D is unclear. CDR3 length: 14 amino acids. Trimming removed 0 bases at V and 0 bases at J, with 3 bases between. CDR1 is SGDLS and CDR2 is YYNGEE in the germline V gene.

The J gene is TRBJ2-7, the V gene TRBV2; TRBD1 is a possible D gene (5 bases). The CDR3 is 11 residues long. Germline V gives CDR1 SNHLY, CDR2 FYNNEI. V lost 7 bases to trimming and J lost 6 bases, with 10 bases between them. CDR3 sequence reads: CASIQVCEQYF. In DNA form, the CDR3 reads TGTGCCAGCATACAGGTGTGCGAGCAGTACTTC. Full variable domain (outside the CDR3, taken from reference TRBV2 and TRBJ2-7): EPEVTQTPSHQVTQMGQEVILRCVPISNHLYFYWYRQILGQKVEFLVSFYNNEISEKSEIFDDQFSVERPDGSNFTLKIRSTKLEDSAMYFCASIQVCEQYFGPGTRLTVT.

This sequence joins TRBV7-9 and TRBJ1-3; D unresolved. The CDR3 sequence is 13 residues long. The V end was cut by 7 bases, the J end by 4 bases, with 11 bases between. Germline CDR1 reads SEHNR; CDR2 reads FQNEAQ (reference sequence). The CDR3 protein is CASKKGTGNTIYF. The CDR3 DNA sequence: TGTGCCAGCAAAAAGGGCACGGGAAACACCATATATTTT.

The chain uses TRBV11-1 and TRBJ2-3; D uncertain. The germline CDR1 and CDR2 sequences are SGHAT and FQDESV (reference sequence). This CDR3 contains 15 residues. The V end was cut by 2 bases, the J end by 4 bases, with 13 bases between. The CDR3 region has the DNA TGTGCCAGCAGCTTATTCGATACCAGCTCAGATACGCAGTATTTT. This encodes CASSLFDTSSDTQYF.

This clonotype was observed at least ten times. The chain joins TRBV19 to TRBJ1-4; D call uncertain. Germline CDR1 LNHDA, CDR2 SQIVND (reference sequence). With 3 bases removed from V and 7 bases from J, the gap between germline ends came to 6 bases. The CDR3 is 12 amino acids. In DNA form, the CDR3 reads TGTGCCAGTAGTATTTCGAGTGAAAAACTGTTTTTT. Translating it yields CASSISSEKLFF.

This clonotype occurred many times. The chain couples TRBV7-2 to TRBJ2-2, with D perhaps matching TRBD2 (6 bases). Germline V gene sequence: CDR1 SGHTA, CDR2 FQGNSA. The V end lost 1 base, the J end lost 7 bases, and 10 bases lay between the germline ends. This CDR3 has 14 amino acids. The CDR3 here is CASSLDRGSGELFF. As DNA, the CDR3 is TGTGCCAGCAGCTTAGATCGGGGGAGCGGGGAGCTGTTTTTT. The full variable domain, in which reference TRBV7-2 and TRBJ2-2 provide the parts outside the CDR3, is GAGVSQSPSNKVTEKGKDVELRCDPISGHTALYWYRQSLGQGLEFLIYFQGNSAPDKSGLPSDRFSAERTGGSVSTLTIQRTQQEDSAVYLCASSLDRGSGELFFGEGSRLTVL.

The CDR3 spells CASSRIDRGSNQPQHF. In DNA, the CDR3 is TGTGCCAGTAGTAGGATCGACAGGGGTAGCAATCAGCCCCAGCATTTT. V gene TRBV19 combines with J gene TRBJ1-5, with 8 bases aligning to TRBD1. Germline-derived CDR1 and CDR2 are LNHDA and SQIVND (reference sequence). V shed 4 bases, J shed 0 bases, and the junction held 5 bases outside the gene matches. The CDR3 totals 16 residues. The full variable domain, its missing parts supplied by reference TRBV19 and TRBJ1-5, is DGGITQSPKYLFRKEGQNVTLSCEQNLNHDAMYWYRQDPGQGLRLIYYSQIVNDFQKGDIAEGYSVSREKKESFPLTVTSAQKNPTAFYLCASSRIDRGSNQPQHFGDGTRLSIL.

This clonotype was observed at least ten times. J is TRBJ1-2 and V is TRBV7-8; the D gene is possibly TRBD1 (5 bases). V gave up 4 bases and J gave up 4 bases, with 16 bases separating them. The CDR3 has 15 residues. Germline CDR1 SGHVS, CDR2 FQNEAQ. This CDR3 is CASSSTGGTPYGYTF. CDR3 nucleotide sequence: TGTGCCAGCAGCTCCACGGGCGGGACCCCCTATGGCTACACCTTC.

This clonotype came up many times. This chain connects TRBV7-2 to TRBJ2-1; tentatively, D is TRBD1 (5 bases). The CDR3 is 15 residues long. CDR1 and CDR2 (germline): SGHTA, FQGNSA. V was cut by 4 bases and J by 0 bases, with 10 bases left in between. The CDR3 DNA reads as TGTGCCAGCAGCTCATCTAGGGGCTCCTACAATGAGCAGTTCTTC. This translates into CASSSSRGSYNEQFF.

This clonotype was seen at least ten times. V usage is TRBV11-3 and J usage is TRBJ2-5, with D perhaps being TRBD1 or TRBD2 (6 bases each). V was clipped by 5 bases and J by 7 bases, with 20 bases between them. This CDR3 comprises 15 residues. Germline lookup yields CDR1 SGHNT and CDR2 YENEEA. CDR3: CASSRPGALDGTQYF. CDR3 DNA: TGTGCCAGCAGCCGACCGGGGGCCCTCGACGGGACCCAGTACTTC.

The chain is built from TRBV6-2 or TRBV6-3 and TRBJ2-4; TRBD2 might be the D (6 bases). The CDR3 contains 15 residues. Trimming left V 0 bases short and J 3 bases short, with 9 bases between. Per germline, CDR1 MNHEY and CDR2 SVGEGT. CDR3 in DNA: TGTGCCAGCAGTTACTCCTGGGGAGGCAAAAACATTCAGTACTTC. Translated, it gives CASSYSWGGKNIQYF.

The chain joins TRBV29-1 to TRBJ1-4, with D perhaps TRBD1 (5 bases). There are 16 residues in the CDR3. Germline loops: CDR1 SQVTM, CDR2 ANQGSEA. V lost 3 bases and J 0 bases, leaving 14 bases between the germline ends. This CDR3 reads CSVEDPGLPTNEKLFF. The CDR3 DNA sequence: TGCAGCGTTGAGGATCCGGGACTGCCAACTAATGAAAAACTGTTTTTT. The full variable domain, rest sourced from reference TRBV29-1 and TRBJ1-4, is SAVISQKPSRDICQRGTSLTIQCQVDSQVTMMFWYRQQPGQSLTLIATANQGSEATYESGFVIDKFPISRPNLTFSTLTVSNMSPEDSSIYLCSVEDPGLPTNEKLFFGSGTQLSVL.

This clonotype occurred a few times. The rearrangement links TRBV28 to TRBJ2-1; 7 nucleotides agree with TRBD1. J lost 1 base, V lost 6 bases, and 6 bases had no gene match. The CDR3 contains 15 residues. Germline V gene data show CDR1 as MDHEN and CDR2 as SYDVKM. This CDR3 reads CASREPTGSYNEQFF. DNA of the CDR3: TGTGCCAGCAGGGAGCCGACAGGGTCCTACAATGAGCAGTTCTTC.

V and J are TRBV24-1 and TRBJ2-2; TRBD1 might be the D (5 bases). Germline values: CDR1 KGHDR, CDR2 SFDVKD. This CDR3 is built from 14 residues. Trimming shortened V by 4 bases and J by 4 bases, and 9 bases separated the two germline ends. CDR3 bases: TGTGCCACCAGTGAAACAGGATCCACCGGGGAGCTGTTTTTT. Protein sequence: CATSETGSTGELFF.

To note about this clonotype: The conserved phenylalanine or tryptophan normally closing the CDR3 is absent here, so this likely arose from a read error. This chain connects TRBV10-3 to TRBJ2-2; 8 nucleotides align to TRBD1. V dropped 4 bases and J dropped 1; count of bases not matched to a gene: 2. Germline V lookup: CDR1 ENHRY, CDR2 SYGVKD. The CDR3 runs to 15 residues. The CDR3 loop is CAISGDRGNTGELFV. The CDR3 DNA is TGTGCCATCAGTGGAGACAGGGGGAACACCGGGGAGCTGTTTGTT.

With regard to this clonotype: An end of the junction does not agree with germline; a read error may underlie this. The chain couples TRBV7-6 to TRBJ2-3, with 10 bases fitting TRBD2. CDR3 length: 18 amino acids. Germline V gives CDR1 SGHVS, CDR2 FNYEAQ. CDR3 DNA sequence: TGTGCCAGCAGCTTAGCAATGCCCAGCGGGAGGGCCATGAATACGCGGTATTTT. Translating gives CASSLAMPSGRAMNTRYF.

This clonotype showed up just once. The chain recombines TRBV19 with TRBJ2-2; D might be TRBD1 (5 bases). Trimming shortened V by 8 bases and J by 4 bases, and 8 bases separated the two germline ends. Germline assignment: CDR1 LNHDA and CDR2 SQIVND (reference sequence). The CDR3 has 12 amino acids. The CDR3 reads CASRQITGELFF. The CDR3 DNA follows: TGTGCCAGTCGACAGATCACCGGGGAGCTGTTTTTT.

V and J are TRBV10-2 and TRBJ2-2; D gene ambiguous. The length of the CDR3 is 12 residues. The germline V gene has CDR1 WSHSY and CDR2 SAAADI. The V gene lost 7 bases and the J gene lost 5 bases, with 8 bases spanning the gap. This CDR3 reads CASNGPTGELFF. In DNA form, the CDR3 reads TGCGCCAGCAATGGCCCTACCGGGGAGCTGTTTTTT.

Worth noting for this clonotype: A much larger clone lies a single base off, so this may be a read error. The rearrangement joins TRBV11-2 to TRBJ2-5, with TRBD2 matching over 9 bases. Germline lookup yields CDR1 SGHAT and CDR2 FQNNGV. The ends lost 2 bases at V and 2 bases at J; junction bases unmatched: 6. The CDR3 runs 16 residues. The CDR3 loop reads CASSLRRAGGQETQYF. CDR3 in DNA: TGTGCCAGCAGCTTACGTCGGGCGGGAGGGCAAGAGACCCAGTACTTC.